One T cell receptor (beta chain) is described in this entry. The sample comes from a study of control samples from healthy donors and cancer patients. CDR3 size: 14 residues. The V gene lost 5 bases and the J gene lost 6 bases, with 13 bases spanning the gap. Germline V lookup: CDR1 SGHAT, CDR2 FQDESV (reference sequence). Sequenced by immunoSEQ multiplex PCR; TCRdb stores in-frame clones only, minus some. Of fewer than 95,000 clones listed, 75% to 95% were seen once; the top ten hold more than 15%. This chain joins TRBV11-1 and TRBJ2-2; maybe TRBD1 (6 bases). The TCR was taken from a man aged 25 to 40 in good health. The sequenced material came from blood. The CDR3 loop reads CASSTRDISGELFF. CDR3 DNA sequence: TGTGCCAGCAGCACCAGGGACATTTCCGGGGAGCTGTTTTTT.